Listed here are 2 T cell receptor beta chains from one sample, sequenced in a study of blood T cell repertoires in COVID-19. Sequencing used immunoSEQ multiplex PCR; TCRdb keeps in-frame clones, though not all of them. The table lists about 74,000 clones, around four fifths of them singletons, with 36% in the top ten. The sequencing sample was made of peripheral blood. The receptors here all came from a man between 65 and 85 years old with acute or convalescent COVID-19.

This chain joins TRBV5-8 and TRBJ2-7, with a weak D call TRBD2 (7 bases). CDR3 length equals 14 residues. Trimming shortened V by 6 bases and J by 4 bases, and 17 bases separated the two germline ends. The germline V gene has CDR1 SGHTS and CDR2 YDEGEE. In DNA, the CDR3 is TGTGCCAGCACCCCCCGGAGGGGGGGGTACGAGCAGTACTTC. This encodes CASTPRRGGYEQYF.

This clone was detected only once. V is TRBV29-1 and J is TRBJ1-1; 7 bases align to TRBD1. The CDR3 runs 12 residues. J gave up 3 bases and V 6 bases, and 4 bases lay outside the gene matches. Germline lookup yields CDR1 SQVTM and CDR2 ANQGSEA. The CDR3 bases are TGCAGCGTCAGCAGGGGGGACACTGAAGCTTTCTTT. As protein: CSVSRGDTEAFF.